Each of the 8 T cell receptor beta chains below was sequenced from the same sample in a study of metastatic and nonmetastatic thyroid tumors. TCRdb redid the clone calls on the PCR reads using MiXCR. The sample consists of approximately 38,000 clones, roughly 26% of them appearing once. Among the patients, none had received any treatment before thyroid surgery. Sample: blood. The receptors here all came from a female donor with papillary thyroid cancer or a benign thyroid nodule (not recorded which). Some clones in this sample may be carry-over from other donors' samples.

The sample holds many counts of this clone. The chain recombines TRBV20-1 with TRBJ2-1; no reliable D call. The germline CDR1 and CDR2 sequences are DFQATT and SNEGSKA (reference sequence). Trimming removed 6 bases from V and 6 bases from J, with 18 bases in between. The CDR3 length is 14 residues. The CDR3 DNA follows: TGCAGTGCCACGACCCAAAATGGGCGCAATGAGCAGTTCTTC. Protein sequence: CSATTQNGRNEQFF.

This clone was observed a handful of times. The chain has TRBV27 and TRBJ2-3; D remains ambiguous. Germline V gene sequence: CDR1 MNHEY, CDR2 SMNVEV (reference sequence). CDR3 size: 15 residues. The V and J ends lost 0 bases and 0 bases respectively, with 7 bases between them. In DNA form, the CDR3 reads TGTGCCAGCAGTTTATCTCGCGGAAGCACAGATACGCAGTATTTT. Its protein product is CASSLSRGSTDTQYF.

This clone showed up many times. This chain uses TRBV20-1 with TRBJ2-7; D could derive from TRBD1 or TRBD2 (6 bases each). The CDR3 runs to 13 residues. CDR1 DFQATT and CDR2 SNEGSKA come from the germline V gene (reference sequence). CDR3 in DNA: TGCAGGGCCGGGACGGGGGCCTCCTACGAGCAGTACTTC. It is translated as CRAGTGASYEQYF.

This clone was observed many times. The CDR3 region is CASSVSITGELFF. In nucleotides, the CDR3 is TGTGCCAGCAGCGTATCGATCACCGGGGAGCTGTTTTTT. The J gene is TRBJ2-2, the V gene TRBV9; unclear D gene. The CDR3 has 13 residues. The V end was cut by 1 base, the J end by 4 bases, with 5 bases between. The germline V gene encodes CDR1 SGDLS and CDR2 YYNGEE.

This clone has a count of ten or more. The V gene is TRBV19, the J gene TRBJ1-5, with D possibly being TRBD1 (5 bases). CDR1 and CDR2 from the germline V gene are LNHDA and SQIVND (reference sequence). V lost 3 bases, J lost 4 bases, and 16 bases lay in between. The CDR3 loop spans 16 amino acids. The CDR3 bases are TGTGCCAGTAGTATGTTCGCTTTGGCAGGGAATCAGCCCCAGCATTTT. It is translated as CASSMFALAGNQPQHF.

Ten or more counts support this clone. The chain links TRBV30 to TRBJ2-1; D assignment may be TRBD1 or TRBD2 (5 bases each). The CDR3 length is 12 residues. Germline CDR1 GTSNPN, CDR2 SVGIG (reference sequence). Trimming took 6 bases from V and 8 from J, leaving 14 bases between them. The CDR3 DNA reads as TGTGCCTGCCTACCCCTGGGGGATGAGCAGTTCTTC. The encoded protein is CACLPLGDEQFF.

The chain joins TRBV11-2 to TRBJ1-1, with D possibly being TRBD1 (5 bases). Per the germline V gene, CDR1 is SGHAT and CDR2 is FQNNGV. The germline V and J ends were trimmed by 5 bases and 4 bases, with 23 bases remaining between them. This CDR3 comprises 17 residues. In nucleotides, the CDR3 is TGTGCCAGCAGCCAGTGGGGCGGCGGTCCCCTGGTCACTGAAGCTTTCTTT. It is translated as CASSQWGGGPLVTEAFF.

The chain is built from TRBV7-2 and TRBJ1-3, with D unclear. This CDR3 has 14 residues. V was trimmed by 5 bases and J by 0 bases, leaving 8 bases between them. The germline CDR1 and CDR2 sequences are SGHTA and FQGNSA. The CDR3 region has the DNA TGTGCCAGCAGCAAGGACTTCTCTGGAAACACCATATATTTT. Protein sequence: CASSKDFSGNTIYF. Together with reference TRBV7-2 and TRBJ1-3, the CDR3 gives the full variable domain: GAGVSQSPSNKVTEKGKDVELRCDPISGHTALYWYRQSLGQGLEFLIYFQGNSAPDKSGLPSDRFSAERTGGSVSTLTIQRTQQEDSAVYLCASSKDFSGNTIYFGEGSWLTVV.